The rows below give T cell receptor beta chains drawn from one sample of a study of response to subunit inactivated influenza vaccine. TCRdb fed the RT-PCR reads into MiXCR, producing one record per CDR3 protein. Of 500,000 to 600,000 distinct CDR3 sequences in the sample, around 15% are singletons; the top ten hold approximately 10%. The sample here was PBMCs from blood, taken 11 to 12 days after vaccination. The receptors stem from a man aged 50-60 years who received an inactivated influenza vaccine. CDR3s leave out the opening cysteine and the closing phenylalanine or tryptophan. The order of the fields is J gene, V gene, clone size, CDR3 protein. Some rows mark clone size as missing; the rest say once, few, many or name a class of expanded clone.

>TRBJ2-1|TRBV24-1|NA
ATGDGYNEQF
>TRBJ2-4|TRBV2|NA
ASSGQGLAKNIQY
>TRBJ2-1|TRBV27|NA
ASSLTGVTSYNEQF
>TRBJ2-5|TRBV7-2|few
ASSSRQGPGTQY
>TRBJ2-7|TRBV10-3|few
AISDQGMREQY
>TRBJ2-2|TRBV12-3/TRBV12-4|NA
ASSLQAATGELF
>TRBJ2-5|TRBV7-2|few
ASSFWDQETQY
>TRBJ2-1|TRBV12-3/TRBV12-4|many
ASSPRTSYNEQF
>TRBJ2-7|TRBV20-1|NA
SAAGTGRHEQY
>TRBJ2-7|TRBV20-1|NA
SALSTGVGEQY
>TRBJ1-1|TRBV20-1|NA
SAMDKNTEAF
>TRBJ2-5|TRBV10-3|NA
AISVGGQGQETQY
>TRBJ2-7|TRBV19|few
ASSRGGRGNYEQY
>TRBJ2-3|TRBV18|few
ASSSGLFGRDTQY
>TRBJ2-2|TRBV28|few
ASSQGDRNTGELF
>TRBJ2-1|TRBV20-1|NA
SAVAGTTPSDEQF
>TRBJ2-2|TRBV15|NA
ATLKCGRNTGELF
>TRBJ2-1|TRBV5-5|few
ASSLAYTGREQF
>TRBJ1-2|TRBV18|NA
ASSPDRQGPYGYT
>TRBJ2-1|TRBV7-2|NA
ASSLAPSGRSNEQF
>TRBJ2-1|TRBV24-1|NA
ATSDFGTSGTDEQF
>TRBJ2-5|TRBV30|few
AWSPNSWGETQY
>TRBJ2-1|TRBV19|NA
ASSIGRGYEQF
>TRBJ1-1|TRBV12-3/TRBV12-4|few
ASSLSVYRGMF
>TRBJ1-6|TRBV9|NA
ASSPRQESNSPLH
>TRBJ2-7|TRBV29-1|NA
SVGLSYEQY
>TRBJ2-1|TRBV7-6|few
ASSQLAGGNSNEQF
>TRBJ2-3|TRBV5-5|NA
ASSQTSGVDTQY
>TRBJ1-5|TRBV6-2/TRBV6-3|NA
ASSGGQGRQQPQH
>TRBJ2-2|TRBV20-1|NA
SAKSGINTGELF
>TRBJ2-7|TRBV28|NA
ASSAGGQGFPEQY
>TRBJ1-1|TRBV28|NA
ASSPPEGANTEAF
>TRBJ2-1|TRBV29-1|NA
SVGTSGKIHNEQF
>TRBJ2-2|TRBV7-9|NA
ASRMGRINTGELF
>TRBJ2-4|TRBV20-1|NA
SASGNSKNIQY
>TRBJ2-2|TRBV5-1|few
ASSSTGGHTGELF
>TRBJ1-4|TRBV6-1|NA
ASSEGRVIEKLF
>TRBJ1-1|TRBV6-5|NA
ATHRGNTEAF
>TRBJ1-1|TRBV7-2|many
ASSQTQMMNTEAF
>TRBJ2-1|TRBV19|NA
ASNPSGAPYNEQF
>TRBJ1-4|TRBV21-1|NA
ASSKLLGSHLINEKLF
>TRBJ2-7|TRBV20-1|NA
SASATSGSYEQY
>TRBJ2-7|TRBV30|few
AWTQGPTGYEQY
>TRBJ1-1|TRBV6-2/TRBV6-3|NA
ASSYMLLNTEAF
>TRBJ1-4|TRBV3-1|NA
ASSQDGGTSNEKLF
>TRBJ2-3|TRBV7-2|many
ASSLGQSADTQY
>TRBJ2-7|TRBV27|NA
ASSFGRGTSYEQY
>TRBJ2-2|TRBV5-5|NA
ASSLEWENTGELF